This T cell receptor beta chain comes out of a study of T cells in localized non-small cell lung cancer. Points from the study as a whole: Adjacent lung held a median around 56 of the top 100 tumor clones. Heterogeneity within the tumor remains possible, as just one region underwent sequencing.

On this clone: Its antigen is unidentified.

Some clones are missing from TCRdb's copy, which holds only in-frame ones; the method was immunoSEQ multiplex PCR. This sample has roughly 70,000 clones, with roughly nine tenths found just once. This receptor was identified in a male donor at least 60 years old with stage III squamous cell lung carcinoma. The sequencing used peripheral blood, collected before any cancer treatment.

The CDR3: CASSVGGGLNTGELFF. In DNA, the CDR3 is TGTGCCAGCAGCGTAGGTGGGGGGCTGAACACCGGGGAGCTGTTTTTT. The V and J genes are TRBV9 and TRBJ2-2; D might be TRBD1 or TRBD2, each matching 6 bases. There are 16 residues in the CDR3. Germline V gene data show CDR1 as SGDLS and CDR2 as YYNGEE. Trimming took 0 bases from V and 1 from J, leaving 10 bases between them.